This TCR beta chain was obtained from a study of blood T cell repertoires in COVID-19. Background on the study: T cells, B-cell-depleted T cells, or PBMCs provided the cDNA or gDNA that served as material.

Data came from immunoSEQ multiplex PCR; TCRdb stores just in-frame clones and leaves some out. Of about 210,000 clones in the sample, about 89% were seen once. The CDR3 spans 15 residues. Germline values: CDR1 MNHEY, CDR2 SMNVEV (reference sequence). Trimming took 5 bases from V and 5 from J, leaving 18 bases between them. The J gene is TRBJ2-5, the V gene TRBV27; maybe TRBD1 (6 bases). The sequencing input was peripheral blood. The sequence derives from a woman aged 40 to 50 with acute or convalescent COVID-19. Here the CDR3 reads CASSRARTVGETQYF. CDR3 bases: TGTGCCAGCAGTCGGGCTCGGACAGTCGGGGAGACCCAGTACTTC.